This TCR beta chain is drawn from a study of cytomegalovirus exposure and HLA in healthy donors. The study's findings and limits: In a later analysis, a missense DCLRE1C variant was linked to TCR beta V- and J-gene trimming. Several top significant clusters appeared, in a later analysis, to be linked to common viral pathogens.

The sample holds one count of this clone. Antigen specificity is unknown. Germline CDR1 is SGHDN and CDR2 is FVKESK. Trimming took off 0 bases at V and 1 base at J, with 6 bases between the two ends. The CDR3 spans 15 residues. Those who donated were healthy bone marrow donors. Primers included in the PCR were 60 Vbeta and 13 Jbeta primers. Data came from immunoSEQ multiplex PCR; TCRdb stores just in-frame clones and leaves some out. The data contain some 38,000 clones, roughly 50% of them singletons. This clonotype was sampled from a woman in her 40s in good health and CMV-seropositive. Sequences were obtained from PBMCs. The chain couples TRBV14 to TRBJ2-2; D gene uncertain. This CDR3 is CASSQELGNTGELFF. CDR3 nucleotides: TGTGCCAGCAGCCAAGAACTTGGGAACACCGGGGAGCTGTTTTTT.